Below are 21 T cell receptor beta chains sequenced from a single sample in a study of T cell responses to AZD1222 COVID-19 vaccine. The table came from immunoSEQ multiplex PCR; TCRdb's copy has only in-frame clones and leaves some out. The table records more than 150,000 clones, about 92% of them present only once. The sequences come from peripheral blood, collected on day 0 of AZD1222 vaccination. Receptor source: an adult in good health.

The chain links TRBV19 to TRBJ1-6, with D perhaps TRBD1 (5 bases). The CDR3 length is 16 residues. CDR1 is LNHDA, CDR2 SQIVND, per germline (reference sequence). V was trimmed by 6 bases and J by 3 bases, leaving 15 bases between them. The CDR3 sequence: CASSNTGRSYNSPLHF. The CDR3 nucleotides read TGTGCCAGTAGCAACACGGGACGTAGCTATAATTCACCCCTCCACTTT.

This rearrangement joins TRBV19 to TRBJ1-2; TRBD1 might be the D (5 bases). Trimming cost V 5 bases and J 6 bases, with 19 bases left between them. Germline V gene lookup returns CDR1 LNHDA and CDR2 SQIVND (reference sequence). CDR3 length: 15 residues. The CDR3 is CASSPRGWPQDGYTF. The CDR3 DNA reads TGTGCCAGTAGTCCTCGGGGATGGCCACAGGATGGCTACACCTTC. Supplemented by reference TRBV19 and TRBJ1-2, the full variable domain reads DGGITQSPKYLFRKEGQNVTLSCEQNLNHDAMYWYRQDPGQGLRLIYYSQIVNDFQKGDIAEGYSVSREKKESFPLTVTSAQKNPTAFYLCASSPRGWPQDGYTFGSGTRLTVV.

The genes are TRBV4-2 and TRBJ2-3; possible D gene TRBD2, 5 bases. The CDR3 is 13 amino acids. Trimming took 0 bases from V and 6 from J, leaving 7 bases between them. Germline V gene sequence: CDR1 LGHNA, CDR2 YNFKEQ. Written as DNA, the CDR3 is TGTGCCAGCAGCCAAGATAGCGCGGATACGCAGTATTTT. Its protein is CASSQDSADTQYF.

The chain uses TRBV19 and TRBJ1-3; D is unclear. The CDR3 runs to 14 residues. Per germline, CDR1 LNHDA and CDR2 SQIVND (reference sequence). Trimming shortened V by 10 bases and J by 0 bases, and 13 bases separated the two germline ends. The CDR3 spells CATVQARSGNTIYF. The CDR3 DNA reads TGTGCCACGGTCCAGGCCCGCTCTGGAAACACCATATATTTT.

The chain uses TRBV5-8 and TRBJ1-1; weak D call: TRBD1 (5 bases). Germline V CDR1 and CDR2: SGHTS, YDEGEE. The CDR3 covers 16 residues. V lost 0 bases, J lost 4 bases, and 16 bases lay in between. Here the CDR3 reads CASSLALTYQGTEAFF. The CDR3 DNA sequence: TGTGCCAGCAGCTTGGCATTGACCTACCAGGGCACTGAAGCTTTCTTT.

This clone was counted a single time. The genes are TRBV15 and TRBJ1-3; perhaps TRBD1 as D (5 bases). The CDR3 length is 17 residues. The germline gives CDR1 LNHNV, CDR2 YYDKDF (reference sequence). V was clipped by 0 bases and J by 0 bases, with 12 bases between them. The CDR3 loop reads CATSRDTSDISGNTIYF. In nucleotides, the CDR3 is TGTGCCACCAGCAGAGATACTTCGGACATCTCTGGAAACACCATATATTTT. Variable domain in full (rest from reference TRBV15 and TRBJ1-3): DAMVIQNPRYQVTQFGKPVTLSCSQTLNHNVMYWYQQKSSQAPKLLFHYYDKDFNNEADTPDNFQSRRPNTSFCFLDIRSPGLGDTAMYLCATSRDTSDISGNTIYFGEGSWLTVV.

The rearrangement joins TRBV6-5 to TRBJ1-5; possible D gene TRBD1, 5 bases. Germline-derived CDR1 and CDR2 are MNHEY and SVGAGI. There are 15 residues in the CDR3. V lost 0 bases, J lost 6 bases, and 12 bases lay in between. CDR3 nucleotides: TGTGCCAGCAGTTACTCGGGGGGGACGGGTCAGCCCCAGCATTTT. This encodes CASSYSGGTGQPQHF.

The chain combines TRBV19 with TRBJ2-1; 14 nucleotides agree with TRBD2. V lost 6 bases, J lost 1 base, and 8 bases stayed unmatched. Germline values: CDR1 LNHDA, CDR2 SQIVND (reference sequence). The CDR3 extends over 18 amino acids. In nucleotides, the CDR3 is TGTGCCAGTAGGGGGACTAGCGGGAGCCTAACATCCTACAATGAGCAGTTCTTC. Its translation is CASRGTSGSLTSYNEQFF.

The chain recombines TRBV19 with TRBJ1-2; 9 positions match TRBD1. V dropped 6 bases and J dropped 4; count of bases not matched to a gene: 9. This CDR3 comprises 15 residues. Germline V CDR1 and CDR2: LNHDA, SQIVND (reference sequence). CDR3 bases: TGTGCCAGTAGCGTTACTACAGGGGGCGGCTATGGCTACACCTTC. It is translated as CASSVTTGGGYGYTF.

J is TRBJ2-7 and V is TRBV5-1, with 10 bases lining up with TRBD2. This CDR3 has 15 residues. Germline values: CDR1 SGHRS, CDR2 YFSETQ. V trimming: 0 bases; J trimming: 4 bases; junction bases outside the gene matches: 4. CDR3 amino acids: CASSLGTSGAYEQYF. CDR3 DNA sequence: TGCGCCAGCAGCTTGGGAACTAGCGGGGCATACGAGCAGTACTTC. Together with reference TRBV5-1 and TRBJ2-7, the CDR3 gives the full variable domain: KAGVTQTPRYLIKTRGQQVTLSCSPISGHRSVSWYQQTPGQGLQFLFEYFSETQRNKGNFPGRFSGRQFSNSRSEMNVSTLELGDSALYLCASSLGTSGAYEQYFGPGTRLTVT.

The chain recombines TRBV5-4 with TRBJ1-2; TRBD1 matches at 7 bases. From germline, CDR1 is SGHNT and CDR2 YYREEE (reference sequence). The V segment lost 0 bases and the J segment 7 bases; nucleotides outside the gene matches: 9. The CDR3 totals 15 residues. The CDR3 nucleotides read TGTGCCAGCAGCTTGGGTGGACAGGTTCTTCTTGGCTACACCTTC. Protein product: CASSLGGQVLLGYTF.

This clone appeared once. This chain links TRBV29-1 with TRBJ2-3; D may be TRBD1 or TRBD2 (5 bases each). V was pared by 4 bases and J by 0 bases, with 23 bases between. Germline V gene lookup returns CDR1 SQVTM and CDR2 ANQGSEA. CDR3 length: 18 amino acids. The CDR3 region has the DNA TGCAGCGTTGTAGCTTTTCGGGGTAGTAAGGGGAGCACAGATACGCAGTATTTT. As protein: CSVVAFRGSKGSTDTQYF.

V gene TRBV3-1 (or the pseudogene TRBV3-2) combines with J gene TRBJ1-4; TRBD1 is a possible D gene (5 bases). Germline-derived CDR1 and CDR2 are LGHDT and YNNKEL (reference sequence). The CDR3 is 15 residues long. Trimming removed 0 bases from V and 6 bases from J, with 11 bases in between. Here the CDR3 DNA reads TGTGCCAGCAGCCAAGATCCGGGGGGGGATGAAAAACTGTTTTTT. Protein sequence: CASSQDPGGDEKLFF.

This clone was counted only a few times. The chain is built from TRBV6-2 or TRBV6-3 and TRBJ1-4, with 12 positions matching TRBD1. V dropped 6 bases and J dropped 4; count of bases not matched to a gene: 15. Germline lookup yields CDR1 MNHEY and CDR2 SVGEGT. The CDR3 contains 19 residues. Here the CDR3 reads CASSSPTVGQGANNEKLFF. CDR3 bases: TGTGCCAGCAGCTCCCCTACCGTGGGACAGGGGGCGAATAATGAAAAACTGTTTTTT.

The chain recombines TRBV9 with TRBJ2-1, with D perhaps TRBD2 (5 bases). Germline lookup yields CDR1 SGDLS and CDR2 YYNGEE. The V and J ends lost 4 bases and 7 bases respectively, with 15 bases between them. The CDR3 has 14 amino acids. CDR3 amino acids: CASSFLPSGNEQFF. The CDR3 bases are TGTGCCAGCAGCTTTCTCCCCTCGGGGAATGAGCAGTTCTTC.

This clone has only one observation. The chain combines TRBV6-5 with TRBJ1-2; 7 positions agree with TRBD1. The germline V gene has CDR1 MNHEY and CDR2 SVGAGI. Losses at the gene ends were 8 bases for V and 6 bases for J; bases not matched to a gene: 3. The CDR3 has 11 residues. CDR3 sequence reads: CASFQGDGYTF. As DNA, the CDR3 is TGTGCCAGCTTCCAGGGGGATGGCTACACCTTC.

This chain connects TRBV27 to TRBJ2-5; 8 bases line up with TRBD1. V lost 5 bases to trimming and J lost 4 bases; unmatched junction nucleotides: 0. CDR3 size: 12 residues. Per germline, CDR1 MNHEY and CDR2 SMNVEV (reference sequence). CDR3 region: CASSQGAETQYF. In DNA, the CDR3 is TGTGCCAGCAGTCAGGGGGCAGAGACCCAGTACTTC.

The chain couples TRBV28 to TRBJ2-7; 8 bases map to TRBD2. V shed 5 bases, J shed 1 base, and the junction held 7 bases outside the gene matches. This CDR3 spans 15 amino acids. CDR1 is MDHEN and CDR2 is SYDVKM in the germline V gene. The CDR3: CASSPPGLVSYEQYF. CDR3 bases: TGTGCCAGCAGTCCTCCGGGACTAGTATCCTACGAGCAGTACTTC.

This clone was seen once. This chain links TRBV5-1 with TRBJ2-2; the D call may be TRBD1 or TRBD2 (5 bases each). CDR3 length: 12 residues. V lost 6 bases and J lost 5, with 8 bases in between. Germline lookup yields CDR1 SGHRS and CDR2 YFSETQ. CDR3 bases: TGCGCCAGCACCTGGGGGACCGGGGAGCTGTTTTTT. Translation: CASTWGTGELFF.

The chain recombines TRBV6-5 with TRBJ2-5, with D unresolved. The germline CDR1 and CDR2 sequences are MNHEY and SVGAGI. The CDR3 totals 15 residues. Trimming left V 7 bases short and J 3 bases short, with 18 bases between. This chain's CDR3 is CASILSKAAEETQYF. In DNA, the CDR3 is TGTGCCAGCATCCTAAGTAAGGCAGCAGAAGAGACCCAGTACTTC.

The gene calls are TRBV28 and TRBJ2-5, with 8 bases lining up with TRBD1. After removal of 7 bases from V and 5 bases from J, the junction contained 6 bases not matched to a gene. CDR3 length: 13 amino acids. CDR1 is MDHEN, CDR2 SYDVKM, per germline. The CDR3 sequence is CASNPGQAETQYF. The CDR3, as DNA: TGTGCCAGCAATCCGGGACAGGCGGAGACCCAGTACTTC.